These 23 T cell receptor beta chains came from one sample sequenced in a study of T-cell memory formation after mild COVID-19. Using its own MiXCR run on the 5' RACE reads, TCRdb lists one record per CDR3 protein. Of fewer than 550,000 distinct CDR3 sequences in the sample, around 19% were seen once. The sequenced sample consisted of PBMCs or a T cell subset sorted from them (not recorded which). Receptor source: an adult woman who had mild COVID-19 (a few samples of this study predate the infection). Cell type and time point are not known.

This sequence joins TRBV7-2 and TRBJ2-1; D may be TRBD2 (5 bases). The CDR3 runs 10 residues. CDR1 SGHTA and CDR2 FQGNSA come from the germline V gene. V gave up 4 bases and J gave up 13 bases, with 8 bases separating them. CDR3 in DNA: TGTGCCAGCAGCTCCGGGATCCAGTTCTTC. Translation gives CASSSGIQFF.

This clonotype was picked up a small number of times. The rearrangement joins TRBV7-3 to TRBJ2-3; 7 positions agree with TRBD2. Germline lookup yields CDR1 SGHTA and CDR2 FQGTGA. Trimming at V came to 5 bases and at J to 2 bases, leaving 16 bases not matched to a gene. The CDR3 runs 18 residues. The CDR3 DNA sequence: TGTGCCAGCAGCCTCGACCATTTAGCGGGTCGCCCCACAGATACGCAGTATTTT. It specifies CASSLDHLAGRPTDTQYF. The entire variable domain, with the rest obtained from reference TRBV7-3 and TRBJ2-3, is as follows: GAGVSQTPSNKVTEKGKYVELRCDPISGHTALYWYRQSLGQGPEFLIYFQGTGAADDSGLPNDRFFAVRPEGSVSTLKIQRTERGDSAVYLCASSLDHLAGRPTDTQYFGPGTRLTVL.

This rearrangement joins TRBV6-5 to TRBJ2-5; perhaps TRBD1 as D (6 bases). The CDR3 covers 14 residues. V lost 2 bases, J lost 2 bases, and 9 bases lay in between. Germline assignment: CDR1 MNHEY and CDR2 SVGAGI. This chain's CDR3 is CASSYGTLQETQYF. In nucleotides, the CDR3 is TGTGCCAGCAGTTACGGGACACTTCAAGAGACCCAGTACTTC.

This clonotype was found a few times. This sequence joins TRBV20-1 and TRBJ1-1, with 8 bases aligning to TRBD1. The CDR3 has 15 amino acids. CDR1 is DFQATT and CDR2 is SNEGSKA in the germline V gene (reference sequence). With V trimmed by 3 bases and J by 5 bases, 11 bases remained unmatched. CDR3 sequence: CSASPFGQGRTEAFF. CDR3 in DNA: TGCAGTGCTAGTCCCTTCGGACAGGGTCGGACTGAAGCTTTCTTT.

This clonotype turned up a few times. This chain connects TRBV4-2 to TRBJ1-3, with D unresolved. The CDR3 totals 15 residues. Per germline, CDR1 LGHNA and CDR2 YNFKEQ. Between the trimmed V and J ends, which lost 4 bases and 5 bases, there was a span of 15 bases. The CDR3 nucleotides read TGTGCCAGCAGCCCCGAGGATGGTTCTAGAAACACCATATATTTT. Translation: CASSPEDGSRNTIYF.

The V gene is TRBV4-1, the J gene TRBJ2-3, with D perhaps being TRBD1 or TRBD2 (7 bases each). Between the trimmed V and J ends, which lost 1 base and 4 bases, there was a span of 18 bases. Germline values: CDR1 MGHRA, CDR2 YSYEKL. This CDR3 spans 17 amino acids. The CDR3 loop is CASSQARGGGGPDTQYF. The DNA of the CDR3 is TGCGCCAGCAGCCAAGCAAGGGGAGGGGGCGGCCCAGATACGCAGTATTTT.

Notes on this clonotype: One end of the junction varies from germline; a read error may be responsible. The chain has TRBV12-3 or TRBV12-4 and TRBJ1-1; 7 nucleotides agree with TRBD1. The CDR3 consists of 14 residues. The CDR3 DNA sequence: TGTGCCAGCAGGCCCGCAGGGGACAGATCTCCTTTCATATTT. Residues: CASRPAGDRSPFIF.

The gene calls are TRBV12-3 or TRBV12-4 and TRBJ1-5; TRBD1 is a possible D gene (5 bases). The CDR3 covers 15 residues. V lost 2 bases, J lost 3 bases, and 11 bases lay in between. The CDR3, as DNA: TGTGCCAGCAGTTTACGGGTCAGGGACAATCAGCCCCAGCATTTT. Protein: CASSLRVRDNQPQHF.

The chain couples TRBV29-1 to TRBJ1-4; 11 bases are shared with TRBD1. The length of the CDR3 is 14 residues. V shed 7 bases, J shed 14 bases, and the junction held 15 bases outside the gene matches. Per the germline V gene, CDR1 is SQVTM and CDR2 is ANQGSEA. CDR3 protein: CSAAAGTGGHELFF. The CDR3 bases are TGCAGCGCCGCAGCCGGGACAGGGGGACATGAGCTGTTTTTT.

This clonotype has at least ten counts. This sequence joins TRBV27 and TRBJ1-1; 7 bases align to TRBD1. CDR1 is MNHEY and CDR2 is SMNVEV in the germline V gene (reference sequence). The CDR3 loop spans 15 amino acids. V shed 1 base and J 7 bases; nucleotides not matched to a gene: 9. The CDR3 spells CASSLYAGGDIEAFF. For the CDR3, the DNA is TGTGCCAGCAGTTTATACGCAGGGGGGGATATTGAAGCTTTCTTT.

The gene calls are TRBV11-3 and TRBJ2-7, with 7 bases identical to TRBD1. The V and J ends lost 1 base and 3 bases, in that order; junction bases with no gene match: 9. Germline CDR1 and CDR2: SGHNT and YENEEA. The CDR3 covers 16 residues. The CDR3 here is CASSLGRDSRGYEQYF. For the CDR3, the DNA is TGTGCCAGCAGCTTAGGTCGGGACAGCAGGGGCTACGAGCAGTACTTC.

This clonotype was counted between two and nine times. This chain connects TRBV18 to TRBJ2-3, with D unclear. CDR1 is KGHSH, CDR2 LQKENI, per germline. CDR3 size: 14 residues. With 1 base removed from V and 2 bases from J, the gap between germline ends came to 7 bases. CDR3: CASSPLQVTDTQYF. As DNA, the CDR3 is TGTGCCAGCTCACCACTCCAGGTCACAGATACGCAGTATTTT.

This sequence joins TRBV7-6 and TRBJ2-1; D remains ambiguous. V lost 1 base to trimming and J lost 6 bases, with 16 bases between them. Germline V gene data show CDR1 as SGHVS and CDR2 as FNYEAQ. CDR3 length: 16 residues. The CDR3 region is CASSLVSSVAVNEQFF. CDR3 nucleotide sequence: TGTGCCAGCAGCTTAGTTTCAAGCGTCGCCGTCAATGAGCAGTTCTTC.

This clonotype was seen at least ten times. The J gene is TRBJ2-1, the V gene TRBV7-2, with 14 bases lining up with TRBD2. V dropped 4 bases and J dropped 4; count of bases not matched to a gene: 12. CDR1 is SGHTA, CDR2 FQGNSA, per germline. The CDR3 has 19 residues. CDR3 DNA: TGTGCCAGCAGCTCCCCTACCGCCGGGACTAGCGGGGGTTACAATGAGCAGTTCTTC. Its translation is CASSSPTAGTSGGYNEQFF.

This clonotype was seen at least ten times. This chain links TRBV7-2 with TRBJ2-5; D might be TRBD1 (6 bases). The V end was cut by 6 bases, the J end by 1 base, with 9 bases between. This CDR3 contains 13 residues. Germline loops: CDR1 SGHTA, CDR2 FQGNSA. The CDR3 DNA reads TGTGCCAGCAGTTACAGGGTCCAAGAGACCCAGTACTTC. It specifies CASSYRVQETQYF.

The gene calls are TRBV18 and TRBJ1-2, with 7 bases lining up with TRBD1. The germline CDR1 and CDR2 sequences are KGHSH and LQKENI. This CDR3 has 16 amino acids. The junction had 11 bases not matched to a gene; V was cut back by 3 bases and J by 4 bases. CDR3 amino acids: CASSPLRWDRSYGYTF. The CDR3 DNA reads TGTGCCAGCTCACCCCTGCGTTGGGACAGATCCTATGGCTACACCTTC.

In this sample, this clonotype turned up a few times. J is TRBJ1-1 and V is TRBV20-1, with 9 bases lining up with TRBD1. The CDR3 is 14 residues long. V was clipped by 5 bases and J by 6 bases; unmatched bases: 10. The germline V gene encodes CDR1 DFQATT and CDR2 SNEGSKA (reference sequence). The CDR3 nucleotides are TGCAGTGCTCCAAAACAGGGGGCTACGGCTGAAGCTTTCTTT. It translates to CSAPKQGATAEAFF.

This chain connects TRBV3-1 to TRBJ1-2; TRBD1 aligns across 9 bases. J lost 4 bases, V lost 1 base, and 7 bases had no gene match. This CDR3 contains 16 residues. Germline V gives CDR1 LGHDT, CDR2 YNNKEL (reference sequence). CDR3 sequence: CASSQVGQGERYGYTF. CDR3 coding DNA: TGTGCCAGCAGCCAAGTGGGACAGGGCGAGCGCTATGGCTACACCTTC.

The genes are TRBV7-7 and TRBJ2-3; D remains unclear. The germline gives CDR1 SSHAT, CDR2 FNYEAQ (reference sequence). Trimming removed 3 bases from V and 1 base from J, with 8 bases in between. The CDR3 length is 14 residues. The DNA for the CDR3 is TGTGCCAGCAGCTTTAGAGCTCGCACAGATACGCAGTATTTT. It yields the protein CASSFRARTDTQYF.

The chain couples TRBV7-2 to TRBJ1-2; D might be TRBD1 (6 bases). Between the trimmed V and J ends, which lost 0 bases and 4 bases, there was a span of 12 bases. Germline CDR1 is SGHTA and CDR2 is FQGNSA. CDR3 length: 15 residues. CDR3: CASSLAWTEPYGYTF. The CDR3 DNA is TGTGCCAGCAGCTTAGCCTGGACAGAGCCCTATGGCTACACCTTC.

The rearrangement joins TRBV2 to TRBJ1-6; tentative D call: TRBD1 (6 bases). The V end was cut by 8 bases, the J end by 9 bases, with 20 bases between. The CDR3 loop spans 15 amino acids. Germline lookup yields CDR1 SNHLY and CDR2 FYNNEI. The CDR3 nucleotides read TGTGCCAGCCGCCGGGAATGGACAGACAGTTCACCCCTCCACTTT. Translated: CASRREWTDSSPLHF.

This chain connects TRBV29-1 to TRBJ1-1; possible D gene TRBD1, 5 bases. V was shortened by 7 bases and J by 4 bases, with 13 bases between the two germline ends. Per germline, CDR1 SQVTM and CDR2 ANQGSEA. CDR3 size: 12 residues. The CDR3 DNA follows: TGCAGCGGGGCAGGGAGAACCACTGAAGCTTTCTTT. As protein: CSGAGRTTEAFF. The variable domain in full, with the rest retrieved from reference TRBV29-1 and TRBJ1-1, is SAVISQKPSRDICQRGTSLTIQCQVDSQVTMMFWYRQQPGQSLTLIATANQGSEATYESGFVIDKFPISRPNLTFSTLTVSNMSPEDSSIYLCSGAGRTTEAFFGQGTRLTVV.

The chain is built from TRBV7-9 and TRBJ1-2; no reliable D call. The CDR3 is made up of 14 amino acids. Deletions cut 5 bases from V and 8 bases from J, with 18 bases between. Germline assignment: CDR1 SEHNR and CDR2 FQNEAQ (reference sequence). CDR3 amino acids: CASSPRTAHGGYTF. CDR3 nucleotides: TGTGCCAGCAGCCCGAGGACCGCACATGGGGGCTACACCTTC.